The text below deals with one TCR beta chain. Antigen: not known. This sample stems from a study of T cell responses to AZD1222 COVID-19 vaccine. Notes on the study in general: Donors skewed white British and female; clonal diversity was possibly underestimated.

Data came from immunoSEQ multiplex PCR; TCRdb stores just in-frame clones and leaves some out. The sample includes about 120,000 clones, around nine tenths of them seen just once. Germline trimming cut 1 base from V and 6 bases from J; bases unmatched to any gene: 6. The CDR3 is 16 residues long. Germline loops: CDR1 SNHLY, CDR2 FYNNEI. The clonotype originates from an adult in good health. The J gene is TRBJ2-7, the V gene TRBV2; 13 bases map to TRBD2. Source: peripheral blood, taken on day 0 of AZD1222 vaccination. The chain's CDR3 is CASSEVGLAGVVEQYF. The CDR3 nucleotides read TGTGCCAGCAGTGAAGTAGGACTAGCGGGAGTCGTCGAGCAGTACTTC.